The 8 T cell receptor beta chains in this list originate from one sample, sequenced in a study of blood T cell repertoires in COVID-19. The protocol was immunoSEQ multiplex PCR, while the TCRdb copy is restricted to in-frame clones and leaves out a portion. The sample has hundreds of thousands of clones, about 86% seen once. Sequences were obtained from PBMCs or T cells enriched from blood (not recorded which). The receptor set was obtained from a young man with acute COVID-19.

The chain recombines TRBV5-4 with TRBJ2-3; D not certain. Germline-derived CDR1 and CDR2 are SGHNT and YYREEE (reference sequence). The ends were cut back, 0 bases at V and 3 bases at J, with 8 bases in the middle. This CDR3 comprises 14 residues. The CDR3 sequence is CASSLVGQTDTQYF. DNA of the CDR3: TGTGCCAGCAGCTTGGTGGGCCAGACAGATACGCAGTATTTT.

The chain carries TRBV3-1 (or the pseudogene TRBV3-2) and TRBJ2-1; 8 nucleotides agree with TRBD2. V gave up 3 bases and J gave up 4 bases; unmatched junction bases: 8. Germline-derived CDR1 and CDR2 are LGHDT and YNNKEL (reference sequence). The CDR3 is made up of 16 amino acids. DNA of the CDR3: TGTGCCAGCAGCCATCCCAAAGCGGGAGCGTACAATGAGCAGTTCTTC. It specifies CASSHPKAGAYNEQFF.

The CDR3 DNA sequence: TGTGCCAGCAGCGGGACAGGGGCATCCTTCTCTGGAAACACCATATATTTT. Protein sequence: CASSGTGASFSGNTIYF. The V and J genes are TRBV7-9 and TRBJ1-3, with 10 bases identical to TRBD1. The CDR3 runs to 17 residues. The J segment lost 0 bases and the V segment lost 5 bases, leaving 7 bases of the junction unmatched. Germline V gene lookup returns CDR1 SEHNR and CDR2 FQNEAQ (reference sequence).

The chain employs TRBV19 and TRBJ1-5, with TRBD1 matching 11 bases. Germline V gives CDR1 LNHDA, CDR2 SQIVND (reference sequence). V trimming: 7 bases; J trimming: 6 bases; junction bases outside the gene matches: 11. The CDR3 has 16 residues. CDR3 in DNA: TGTGCCAGTAAAACCGGGACAGGGGGTTCTGGTCAGCCCCAGCATTTT. It encodes CASKTGTGGSGQPQHF.

The chain recombines TRBV24-1 with TRBJ1-5, with 8 bases aligning to TRBD1. This CDR3 has 12 amino acids. Looked up from germline, CDR1 is KGHDR and CDR2 is SFDVKD. The J segment lost 3 bases and the V segment lost 10 bases, leaving 1 base of the junction unmatched. Here the CDR3 reads CATQGANQPQHF. The DNA of the CDR3 is TGTGCCACTCAGGGGGCCAATCAGCCCCAGCATTTT.

The V gene is TRBV18, the J gene TRBJ2-1, with D tentatively TRBD2 (5 bases). The length of the CDR3 is 17 residues. V lost 1 base and J lost 3, with 16 bases in between. Per the germline V gene, CDR1 is KGHSH and CDR2 is LQKENI. CDR3 DNA sequence: TGTGCCAGCTCACCACTCCGGACTGGGAACCTCTACAATGAGCAGTTCTTC. It codes for CASSPLRTGNLYNEQFF.

This chain uses TRBV4-1 with TRBJ1-1; the match to TRBD1 covers 11 bases. The CDR3 has 14 amino acids. V shed 4 bases, J shed 10 bases, and the junction held 8 bases outside the gene matches. The germline V gene has CDR1 MGHRA and CDR2 YSYEKL. For the CDR3, the DNA is TGCGCCAGCAGCCCCAGACAGGGGACAGGGGGAGCTTTCTTT. Amino acid sequence: CASSPRQGTGGAFF.

The chain couples TRBV5-1 to TRBJ2-1; possible D gene TRBD2, 6 bases. Trimming left V 3 bases short and J 6 bases short, with 16 bases between. CDR3 length: 15 residues. The V gene's germline CDR1 is SGHRS and CDR2 YFSETQ. In nucleotides, the CDR3 is TGCGCCAGCAGCTCCGGGACTCCCCCGGGCAATGAGCAGTTCTTC. Its protein is CASSSGTPPGNEQFF.